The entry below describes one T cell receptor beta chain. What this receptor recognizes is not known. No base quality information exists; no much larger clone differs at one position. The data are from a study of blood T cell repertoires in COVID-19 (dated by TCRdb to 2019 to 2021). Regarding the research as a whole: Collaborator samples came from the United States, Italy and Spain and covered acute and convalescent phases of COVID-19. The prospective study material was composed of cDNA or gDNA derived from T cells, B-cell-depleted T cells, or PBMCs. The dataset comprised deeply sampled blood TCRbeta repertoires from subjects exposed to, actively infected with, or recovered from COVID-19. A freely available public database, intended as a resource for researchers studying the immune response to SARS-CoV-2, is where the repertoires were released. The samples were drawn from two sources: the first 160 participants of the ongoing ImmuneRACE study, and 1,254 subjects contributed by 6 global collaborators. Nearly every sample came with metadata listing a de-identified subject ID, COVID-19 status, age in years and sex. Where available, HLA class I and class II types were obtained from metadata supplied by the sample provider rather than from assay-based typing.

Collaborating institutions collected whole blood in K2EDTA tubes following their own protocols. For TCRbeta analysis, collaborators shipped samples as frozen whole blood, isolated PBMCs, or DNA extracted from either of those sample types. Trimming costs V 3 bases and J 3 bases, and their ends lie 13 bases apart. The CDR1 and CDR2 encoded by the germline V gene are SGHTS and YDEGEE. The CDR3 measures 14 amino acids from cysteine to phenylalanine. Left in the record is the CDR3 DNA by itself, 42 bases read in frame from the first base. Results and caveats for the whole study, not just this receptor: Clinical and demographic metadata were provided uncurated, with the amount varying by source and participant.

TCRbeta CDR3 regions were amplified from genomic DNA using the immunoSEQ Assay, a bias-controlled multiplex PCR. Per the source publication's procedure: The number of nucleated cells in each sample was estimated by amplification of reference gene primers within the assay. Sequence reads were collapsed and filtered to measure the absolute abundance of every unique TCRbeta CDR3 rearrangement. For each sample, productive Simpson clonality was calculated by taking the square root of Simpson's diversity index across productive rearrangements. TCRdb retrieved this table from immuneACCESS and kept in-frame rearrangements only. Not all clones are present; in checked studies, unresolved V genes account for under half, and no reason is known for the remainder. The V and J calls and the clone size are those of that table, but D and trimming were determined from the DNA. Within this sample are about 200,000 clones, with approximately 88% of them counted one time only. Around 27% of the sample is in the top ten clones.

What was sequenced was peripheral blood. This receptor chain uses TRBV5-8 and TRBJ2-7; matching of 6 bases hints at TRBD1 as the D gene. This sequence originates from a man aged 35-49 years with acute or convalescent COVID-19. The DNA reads TGTGCCAGCAGCTGGGGACAAGCTGACTACGAGCAGTACTTC. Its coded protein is CASSWGQADYEQYF. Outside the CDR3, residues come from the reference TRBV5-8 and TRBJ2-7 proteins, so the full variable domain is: EAGVTQSPTHLIKTRGQQATLRCSPISGHTSVYWYQQALGLGLQFLLWYDEGEERNRGNFPPRFSGRQFPNYSSELNVNALELEDSALYLCASSWGQADYEQYFGPGTRLTVT.